The 27 T cell receptor beta chains below come from one sample, sequenced in a study of cytomegalovirus exposure and HLA in healthy donors. It was with 60 Vbeta and 13 Jbeta primers that the PCR ran. The protocol was immunoSEQ multiplex PCR, while the TCRdb copy is restricted to in-frame clones and leaves out a portion. Of under 250,000 clones listed, 78% are singletons. Sequencing was carried out using PBMCs. These receptor sequences come from a male donor in good health and CMV-seronegative.

The genes are TRBV6-1 and TRBJ2-3, with TRBD2 identical over 7 bases. Trimming cost V 4 bases and J 1 base; bases outside gene matches: 14. Germline V CDR1 and CDR2: MNHNS, SASEGT. The CDR3 covers 18 residues. CDR3 loop: CASSAVPPRGSGTDTQYF. The DNA for the CDR3 is TGTGCCAGCAGTGCGGTGCCCCCACGCGGGAGCGGCACAGATACGCAGTATTTT.

This clone was recorded once. This rearrangement joins TRBV5-1 to TRBJ2-1, with TRBD1 matching 10 bases. The CDR3 has 16 residues. With 2 bases clipped from V and 7 bases from J, the junction kept 9 bases outside the gene matches. Germline V lookup: CDR1 SGHRS, CDR2 YFSETQ. The CDR3 DNA follows: TGCGCCAGCAGCTTTCCGACAGGGGGCTTCGGAAATGAGCAGTTCTTC. This gives the protein CASSFPTGGFGNEQFF.

The chain links TRBV28 to TRBJ2-7; 8 bases map to TRBD2. Germline V lookup: CDR1 MDHEN, CDR2 SYDVKM. CDR3 size: 15 residues. J gave up 0 bases and V 6 bases, and 7 bases lay outside the gene matches. CDR3 DNA sequence: TGTGCCAGCAGCGTCTCCGGGACTAGCTCCTACGAGCAGTACTTC. Translated: CASSVSGTSSYEQYF.

Regarding this clone: Other DNA sequences within the sample encode an identical CDR3. The rearrangement joins TRBV4-1 to TRBJ1-1; D unresolved. There are 15 residues in the CDR3. Trimming cost V 6 bases and J 3 bases, with 17 bases left between them. CDR1 and CDR2 (germline): MGHRA, YSYEKL. DNA for the CDR3: TGCGCCAGCAGTCATAACCAGGCCCCTTACACTGAAGCTTTCTTT. As protein: CASSHNQAPYTEAFF.

V usage is TRBV6-5 and J usage is TRBJ2-7; 7 bases line up with TRBD1. Germline V gives CDR1 MNHEY, CDR2 SVGAGI. Losses at the gene ends were 6 bases for V and 0 bases for J; bases not matched to a gene: 5. The CDR3 contains 14 residues. DNA of the CDR3: TGTGCCAGCAGCTGGGACAGTCCCTCCTACGAGCAGTACTTC. Protein product: CASSWDSPSYEQYF.

This sequence joins TRBV6-1 and TRBJ2-7, with TRBD1 matching 7 bases. The CDR3 loop spans 15 amino acids. With 3 bases clipped from V and 3 bases from J, the junction kept 8 bases outside the gene matches. CDR1 and CDR2 from the germline V gene are MNHNS and SASEGT. The DNA of the CDR3 is TGTGCCAGCAGTGAGGGGACAGAAATTTTCTACGAGCAGTACTTC. It yields the protein CASSEGTEIFYEQYF.

This clone was counted a few times. J is TRBJ2-1 and V is TRBV4-2, with 14 bases lining up with TRBD2. Germline V gives CDR1 LGHNA, CDR2 YNFKEQ. CDR3 size: 18 residues. Trimming cost V 0 bases and J 4 bases; bases outside gene matches: 5. This CDR3 is CASSQEGLAGVRYNEQFF. The CDR3 region has the DNA TGTGCCAGCAGCCAAGAGGGACTAGCGGGAGTTAGGTACAATGAGCAGTTCTTC.

There are a few counts of this clone. The J gene is TRBJ1-1, the V gene TRBV25-1; D not certain. Germline CDR1 is MGHDK and CDR2 is SYGVNS. The V and J ends lost 5 bases and 5 bases respectively, with 12 bases between them. The CDR3 sequence is 13 residues long. CDR3 nucleotide sequence: TGTGCCAGCAGTCAATCGGGTGGGACTGAAGCTTTCTTT. Protein sequence: CASSQSGGTEAFF.

A note on this clone: Other DNA sequences in the same sample also yield this CDR3. The CDR3 sequence: CASSRDRVSYEQYF. The CDR3 coding sequence is TGTGCCAGCAGTAGGGACAGGGTCTCCTACGAGCAGTACTTC. This chain joins TRBV6-5 and TRBJ2-7; TRBD1 aligns across 9 bases. After removal of 5 bases from V and 0 bases from J, the junction contained 2 bases not matched to a gene. The CDR3 consists of 14 residues. Per germline, CDR1 MNHEY and CDR2 SVGAGI.

As to this clone: Germline and junction disagree at one end, which may indicate a read error. This sequence joins TRBV6-1 and TRBJ1-2; D is unclear. The CDR3 contains 12 residues. Germline values: CDR1 MNHNS, CDR2 SASEGT. This chain's CDR3 is CASSPTGSGRVF. Written as DNA, the CDR3 is TGTGCCAGCAGTCCCACCGGATCTGGGCGGGTCTTC.

Remarks on this clone: Other nucleotide sequences in the sample specify the same CDR3. The V and J genes are TRBV5-4 and TRBJ1-1; the D gene is possibly TRBD1 (6 bases). The CDR3 totals 13 residues. V was clipped by 5 bases and J by 1 base, with 9 bases between them. CDR1 is SGHNT and CDR2 is YYREEE in the germline V gene (reference sequence). DNA for the CDR3: TGTGCCAGCAGATTACAGGGGAACACTGAAGCTTTCTTT. Amino acids: CASRLQGNTEAFF.

This clone is a singleton in its sample. V is TRBV9 and J is TRBJ2-1, with 11 bases lining up with TRBD2. V lost 4 bases, J lost 6 bases, and 15 bases stayed unmatched. The CDR3 runs to 18 residues. Germline assignment: CDR1 SGDLS and CDR2 YYNGEE. The CDR3 coding sequence is TGTGCCAGCAGCCCCCGGTCAATAGCGGGAGGGGGCGGCAATGAGCAGTTCTTC. Translated: CASSPRSIAGGGGNEQFF.

The chain is built from TRBV9 and TRBJ1-3; D unclear. The V gene lost 3 bases and the J gene lost 7 bases, with 14 bases spanning the gap. There are 14 residues in the CDR3. Per the germline V gene, CDR1 is SGDLS and CDR2 is YYNGEE. CDR3 nucleotide sequence: TGTGCCAGCAGCGCTGGCTTAGGGAGGAACACCATATATTTT. Protein: CASSAGLGRNTIYF.

In its sample, this clone was seen a few times. The chain employs TRBV2 and TRBJ2-7, with D maybe TRBD2 (6 bases). The CDR3 runs 13 residues. V dropped 4 bases and J dropped 7 bases, with 14 bases sitting between them. Germline assignment: CDR1 SNHLY and CDR2 FYNNEI. The CDR3 protein is CASSGGTPLEQYF. CDR3 DNA: TGTGCCAGCAGTGGGGGGACTCCCTTAGAGCAGTACTTC.

This clone occurred once. V is TRBV12-5 and J is TRBJ1-1; weak D call: TRBD1 (6 bases). The germline V gene encodes CDR1 LGHNT and CDR2 FRNRAP. V was clipped by 7 bases and J by 0 bases, with 12 bases between them. The CDR3 extends over 14 amino acids. The CDR3 reads CASAWTAMNTEAFF. The CDR3 DNA reads as TGTGCTAGTGCCTGGACAGCCATGAACACTGAAGCTTTCTTT.

The chain joins TRBV19 to TRBJ1-5; D is possibly TRBD1 (5 bases). Looked up from germline, CDR1 is LNHDA and CDR2 is SQIVND (reference sequence). The CDR3 spans 15 residues. Trimming removed 2 bases at V and 2 bases at J, with 10 bases between. The CDR3 spells CASSIQGPGNQPQHF. The CDR3 DNA reads as TGTGCCAGTAGTATACAGGGCCCAGGCAATCAGCCCCAGCATTTT.

J is TRBJ2-7 and V is TRBV5-1, with 8 bases aligning to TRBD2. CDR1 is SGHRS and CDR2 is YFSETQ in the germline V gene. V gave up 8 bases and J gave up 7 bases; unmatched junction bases: 11. The CDR3 length is 13 residues. The CDR3 DNA sequence: TGCGCCAGTGTAGCGGGATTACGGGGTGAGCAGTACTTC. Its protein product is CASVAGLRGEQYF.

The chain uses TRBV7-9 and TRBJ2-5; D is perhaps TRBD1 (6 bases). The V gene lost 1 base and the J gene lost 2 bases, with 11 bases spanning the gap. The CDR3 is made up of 15 amino acids. Germline V CDR1 and CDR2: SEHNR, FQNEAQ (reference sequence). In DNA, the CDR3 is TGTGCCAGCAGCTTAGATCGGGACATTCAAGAGACCCAGTACTTC. As protein: CASSLDRDIQETQYF.

In its sample, this clone was seen once. This chain links TRBV5-6 with TRBJ2-3; 9 bases are a match to TRBD2. CDR3 size: 15 residues. The ends lost 5 bases at V and 7 bases at J; junction bases unmatched: 11. The V gene's germline CDR1 is SGHDT and CDR2 YYEEEE. The CDR3 here is CASRYGLALSNTQYF. The CDR3 region has the DNA TGTGCCAGCAGATACGGACTAGCGTTATCGAATACGCAGTATTTT.

J is TRBJ2-1 and V is TRBV7-2; D call uncertain. The germline V gene encodes CDR1 SGHTA and CDR2 FQGNSA. V shed 2 bases and J shed 6 bases, with 11 bases lying between them. This CDR3 has 14 residues. The DNA of the CDR3 is TGTGCCAGCAGCTTAAAATCCGGAGCCAATGAGCAGTTCTTC. It is translated as CASSLKSGANEQFF.

V and J are TRBV6-5 and TRBJ1-1; maybe TRBD1 (6 bases). This CDR3 is built from 14 residues. The V and J ends lost 6 bases and 0 bases respectively, with 11 bases between them. Germline CDR1 is MNHEY and CDR2 is SVGAGI. The CDR3 loop reads CASSPTGLNTEAFF. The CDR3 nucleotides read TGTGCCAGCAGCCCCACAGGGCTGAACACTGAAGCTTTCTTT.

The rearrangement uses TRBV5-4 and TRBJ1-1; D is possibly TRBD1 (6 bases). The CDR3 loop spans 14 amino acids. V shed 4 bases and J shed 0 bases, with 10 bases lying between them. From germline, CDR1 is SGHNT and CDR2 YYREEE (reference sequence). The CDR3 here is CASSAGTMNTEAFF. The CDR3 nucleotides read TGTGCCAGCAGCGCCGGGACAATGAACACTGAAGCTTTCTTT.

This chain joins TRBV7-6 and TRBJ1-5; D gene uncertain. With 5 bases removed from V and 4 bases from J, the gap between germline ends came to 15 bases. The germline gives CDR1 SGHVS, CDR2 FNYEAQ. This CDR3 has 15 residues. The CDR3 nucleotides read TGTGCCAGCAGCCCAGTGCGGGGTGGAAATCAGCCCCAGCATTTT. Translated, it gives CASSPVRGGNQPQHF.

The rearrangement uses TRBV5-4 and TRBJ2-3; 8 bases map to TRBD2. Per germline, CDR1 SGHNT and CDR2 YYREEE (reference sequence). This CDR3 contains 20 residues. V trimming: 5 bases; J trimming: 2 bases; junction bases outside the gene matches: 22. The CDR3 spells CASSSPGTSHWGTNTDTQYF. The CDR3 DNA follows: TGTGCCAGCAGTTCCCCCGGGACTAGTCATTGGGGGACCAACACAGATACGCAGTATTTT. Combining the CDR3 with reference TRBV5-4 and TRBJ2-3 gives the whole variable domain ETGVTQSPTHLIKTRGQQVTLRCSSQSGHNTVSWYQQALGQGPQFIFQYYREEENGRGNFPPRFSGLQFPNYSSELNVNALELDDSALYLCASSSPGTSHWGTNTDTQYFGPGTRLTVL.

V is TRBV5-4 and J is TRBJ2-1; D is uncertain. The CDR3 totals 16 residues. Trimming removed 5 bases from V and 0 bases from J, with 15 bases in between. CDR1 and CDR2 from the germline V gene are SGHNT and YYREEE (reference sequence). The CDR3, as DNA: TGTGCCAGCAGGATGATCGCGGAAAGCTCCTACAATGAGCAGTTCTTC. Translated, it gives CASRMIAESSYNEQFF.

CDR3 nucleotide sequence: TGTGCCAGTAGTTTGGAGGACAGAGGAAAACTGTTTTTT. Translation gives CASSLEDRGKLFF. The chain is built from TRBV19 and TRBJ1-4, with D possibly being TRBD1 (6 bases). The V gene lost 5 bases and the J gene lost 10 bases, with 14 bases spanning the gap. The CDR3 is 13 amino acids. Looked up from germline, CDR1 is LNHDA and CDR2 is SQIVND (reference sequence).

The gene calls are TRBV27 and TRBJ2-7; 10 nucleotides align to TRBD1. Trimming removed 4 bases from V and 5 bases from J; junction bases left unmatched: 5. CDR3 length: 14 residues. CDR1 MNHEY and CDR2 SMNVEV come from the germline V gene (reference sequence). CDR3: CASSYGTGANEQYF. For the CDR3, the DNA is TGTGCCAGCAGTTACGGGACAGGGGCCAACGAGCAGTACTTC.